The 5 T cell receptor beta chains presented below share a single source sample, sequenced in a study of Tregs in tolerant kidney transplant recipients. Repertoires were generated with immunoSEQ multiplex PCR, while TCRdb's copy carries only in-frame clones and drops some. Its table records roughly 50,000 clones. The sequenced sample was CD4+ T cells from blood, obtained before the transplant. The receptor set was obtained from a human donor who received a combined kidney and bone marrow transplant.

Concerning this clone itself: The read gets to within 3 residues of the CDR3 end, and the germline J gene fills in the rest. This chain joins TRBV5-1 and TRBJ2-3; D perhaps matches TRBD1 (6 bases). The V end lost 0 bases, the J end lost 3 bases, and 8 bases lay between the germline ends. The CDR3 runs 14 residues. Germline lookup yields CDR1 SGHRS and CDR2 YFSETQ. Partial CDR3 DNA: TGCGCCAGCAGCTTGGACAGGGCGACAGATACG. It encodes CASSLDRATDT. The full CDR3 is CASSLDRATDTQYF.

The CDR3 here is CASSSERTGGVGYTF. CDR3 DNA (partial): TGCGCCAGCAGCTCGGAAAGGACAGGGGGAGTAGGC. V and J are TRBV5-1 and TRBJ1-2; 10 nucleotides match TRBD1. The CDR3 end lies 3 residues beyond the end of the read and is filled in from the germline J gene. Germline CDR1 reads SGHRS; CDR2 reads YFSETQ. The CDR3 is 15 amino acids.

On this clone: The read terminates 3 residues before the CDR3 end, so the remaining end is supplied by the germline J gene. The V and J genes are TRBV7-2 and TRBJ2-5; 7 bases map to TRBD1. Losses at the gene ends were 5 bases for V and 5 bases for J; bases not matched to a gene: 5. CDR3 size: 13 residues. Per germline, CDR1 SGHTA and CDR2 FQGNSA. The CDR3 sequence: CASSRDSWETQYF. CDR3 DNA (partial): TGTGCCAGCAGCCGGGACAGTTGGGAGACC. Full variable domain (rest looked up from reference TRBV7-2 and TRBJ2-5): GAGVSQSPSNKVTEKGKDVELRCDPISGHTALYWYRQSLGQGLEFLIYFQGNSAPDKSGLPSDRFSAERTGGSVSTLTIQRTQQEDSAVYLCASSRDSWETQYFGPGTRLLVL.

The CDR3 DNA, read in part, is TGTGCCAGCAGCTTAGGGGGACAAGTAGGC. Protein: CASSLGGQVG. In full, the CDR3 is CASSLGGQVGYTF. The chain employs TRBV11-2 and TRBJ1-2; possibly TRBD1 for D (6 bases). The read ends 3 residues shy of where the CDR3 ends; the end is completed using the germline J gene. The CDR3 covers 13 residues. Germline V gene lookup returns CDR1 SGHAT and CDR2 FQNNGV. The full variable domain, with the rest looked up from reference TRBV11-2 and TRBJ1-2, is EAGVAQSPRYKIIEKRQSVAFWCNPISGHATLYWYQQILGQGPKLLIQFQNNGVVDDSQLPKDRFSAERLKGVDSTLKIQPAKLEDSAVYLCASSLGGQVGYTFGSGTRLTVV.

In regard to this clone: The read terminates 3 residues ahead of where the CDR3 ends, so the germline J gene completes it. The V call is TRBV19, the J call TRBJ1-5; no reliable D call. The V gene's germline CDR1 is LNHDA and CDR2 SQIVND (reference sequence). The V end lost 3 bases, the J end lost 4 bases, and 13 bases lay between the germline ends. CDR3 length equals 15 residues. CDR3 bases read: TGTGCCAGTAGTATTCAGGCTGGCAAAAATCAGCCC. Encoded protein: CASSIQAGKNQP. The complete CDR3 protein is CASSIQAGKNQPQHF.